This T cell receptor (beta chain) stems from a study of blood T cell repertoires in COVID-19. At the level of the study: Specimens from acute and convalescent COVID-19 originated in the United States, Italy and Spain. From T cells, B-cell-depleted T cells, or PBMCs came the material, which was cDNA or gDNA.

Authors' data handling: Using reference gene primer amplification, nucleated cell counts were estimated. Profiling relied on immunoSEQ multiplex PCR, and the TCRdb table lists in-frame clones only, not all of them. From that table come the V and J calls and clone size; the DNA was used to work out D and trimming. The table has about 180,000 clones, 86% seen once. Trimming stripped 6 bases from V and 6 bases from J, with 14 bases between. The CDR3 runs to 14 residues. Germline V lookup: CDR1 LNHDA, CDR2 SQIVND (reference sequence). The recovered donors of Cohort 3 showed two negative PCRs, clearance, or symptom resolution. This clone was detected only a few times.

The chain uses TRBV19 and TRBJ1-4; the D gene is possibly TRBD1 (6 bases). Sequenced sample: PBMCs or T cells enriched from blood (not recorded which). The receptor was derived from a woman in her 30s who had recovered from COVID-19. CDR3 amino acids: CASRPGHGDEKLFF. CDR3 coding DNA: TGTGCCAGTAGGCCGGGACACGGCGATGAAAAACTGTTTTTT.